This T cell receptor beta chain was identified in a study of blood T cell repertoires in COVID-19. This CDR3 spans 14 amino acids. Trimming removed 6 bases from V and 2 bases from J; junction bases left unmatched: 4. Germline CDR1 MNHEY, CDR2 SVGAGI. This table comes from immunoSEQ multiplex PCR, and its TCRdb copy is limited to in-frame clones, with some not included. The sample consists of some 370,000 clones, 83% of them appearing once. The receptor comes from a woman in her forties or fifties who had recovered from COVID-19. The chain joins TRBV6-5 to TRBJ2-7; 10 bases map to TRBD1. The material sequenced was PBMCs or T cells enriched from blood (not recorded which). CDR3 in amino acids: CASSTGTGAYEQYF. In DNA form, the CDR3 reads TGTGCCAGCAGCACCGGGACAGGGGCCTACGAGCAGTACTTC.